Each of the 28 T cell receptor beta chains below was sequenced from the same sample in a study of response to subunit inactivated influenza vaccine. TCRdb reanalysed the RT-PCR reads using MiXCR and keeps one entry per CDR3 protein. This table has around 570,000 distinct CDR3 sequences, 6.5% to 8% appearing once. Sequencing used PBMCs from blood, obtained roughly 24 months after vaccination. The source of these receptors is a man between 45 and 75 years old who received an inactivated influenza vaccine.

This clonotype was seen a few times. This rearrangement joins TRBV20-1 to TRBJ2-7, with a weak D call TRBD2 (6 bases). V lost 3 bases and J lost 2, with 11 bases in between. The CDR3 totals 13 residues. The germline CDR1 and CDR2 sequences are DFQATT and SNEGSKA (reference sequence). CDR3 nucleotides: TGCAGTGCTAGCACGGGACTCACCTACGAGCAGTACTTC. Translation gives CSASTGLTYEQYF.

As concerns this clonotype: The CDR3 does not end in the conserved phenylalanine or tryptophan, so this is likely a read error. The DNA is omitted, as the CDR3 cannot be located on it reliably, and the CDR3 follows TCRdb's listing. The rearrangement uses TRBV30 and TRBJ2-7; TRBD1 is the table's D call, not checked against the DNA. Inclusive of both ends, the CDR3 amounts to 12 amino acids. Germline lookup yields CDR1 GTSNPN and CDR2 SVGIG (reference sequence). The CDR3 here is CAWSEGGTGPRY.

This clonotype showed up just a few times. The CDR3 DNA is TGCAGTGCTAGCCACAGGGAGGGGGTGGAAGGCTACACCTTC. Protein product: CSASHREGVEGYTF. The chain recombines TRBV20-1 with TRBJ1-2; the D gene is possibly TRBD1 (6 bases). V gave up 3 bases and J gave up 8 bases, with 19 bases separating them. The CDR3 runs to 14 residues. Germline CDR1 and CDR2: DFQATT and SNEGSKA (reference sequence).

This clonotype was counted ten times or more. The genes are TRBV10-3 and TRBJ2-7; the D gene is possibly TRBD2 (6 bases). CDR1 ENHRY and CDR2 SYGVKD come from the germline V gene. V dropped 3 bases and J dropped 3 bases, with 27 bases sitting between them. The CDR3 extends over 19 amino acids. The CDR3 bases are TGTGCCATCAGTGACCGCGGGATCAGCGGCCGGTCCTTCGGCTACGAGCAGTACTTC. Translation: CAISDRGISGRSFGYEQYF.

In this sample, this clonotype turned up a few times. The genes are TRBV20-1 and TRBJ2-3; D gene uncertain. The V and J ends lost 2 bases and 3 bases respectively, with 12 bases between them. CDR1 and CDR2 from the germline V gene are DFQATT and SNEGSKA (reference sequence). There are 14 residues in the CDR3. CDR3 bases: TGCAGTGCTAGACTAGTAGTAATGACAGATACGCAGTATTTT. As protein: CSARLVVMTDTQYF.

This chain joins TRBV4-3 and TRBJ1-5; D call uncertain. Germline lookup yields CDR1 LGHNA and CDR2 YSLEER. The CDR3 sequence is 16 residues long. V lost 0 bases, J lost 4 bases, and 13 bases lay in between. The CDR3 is CASSQDYLRGNQPQHF. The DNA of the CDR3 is TGCGCCAGCAGCCAAGATTACTTAAGAGGGAATCAGCCCCAGCATTTT.

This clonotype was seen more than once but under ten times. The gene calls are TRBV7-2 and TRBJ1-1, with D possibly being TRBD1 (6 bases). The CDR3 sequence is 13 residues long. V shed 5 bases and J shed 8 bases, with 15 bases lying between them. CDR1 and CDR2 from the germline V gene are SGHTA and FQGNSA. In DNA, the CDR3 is TGTGCCAGCAGCCCCGGACAGAGGTTAGAAGCTTTCTTT. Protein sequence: CASSPGQRLEAFF. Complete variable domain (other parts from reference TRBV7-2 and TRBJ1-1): GAGVSQSPSNKVTEKGKDVELRCDPISGHTALYWYRQSLGQGLEFLIYFQGNSAPDKSGLPSDRFSAERTGGSVSTLTIQRTQQEDSAVYLCASSPGQRLEAFFGQGTRLTVV.

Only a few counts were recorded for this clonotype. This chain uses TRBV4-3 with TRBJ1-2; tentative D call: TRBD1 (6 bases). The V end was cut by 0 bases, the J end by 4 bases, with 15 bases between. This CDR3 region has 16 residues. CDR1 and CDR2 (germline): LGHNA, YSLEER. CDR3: CASSQDGAGGPYGYTF. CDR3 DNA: TGCGCCAGCAGCCAAGATGGGGCGGGGGGGCCCTATGGCTACACCTTC.

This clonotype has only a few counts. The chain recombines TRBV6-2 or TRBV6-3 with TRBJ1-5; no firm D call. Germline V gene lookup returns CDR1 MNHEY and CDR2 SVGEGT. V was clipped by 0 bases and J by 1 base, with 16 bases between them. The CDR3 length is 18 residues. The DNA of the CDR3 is TGTGCCAGCAGTTACTCGACGGCCAGTTTTTTGAGCAATCAGCCCCAGCATTTT. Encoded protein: CASSYSTASFLSNQPQHF.

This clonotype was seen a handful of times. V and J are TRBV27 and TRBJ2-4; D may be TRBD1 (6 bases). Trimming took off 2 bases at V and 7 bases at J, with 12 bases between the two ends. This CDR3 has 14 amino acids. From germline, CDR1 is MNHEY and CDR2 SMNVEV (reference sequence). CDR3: CASSLLGADNIQYF. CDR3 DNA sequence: TGTGCCAGCAGTTTACTGGGGGCGGACAACATTCAGTACTTC.

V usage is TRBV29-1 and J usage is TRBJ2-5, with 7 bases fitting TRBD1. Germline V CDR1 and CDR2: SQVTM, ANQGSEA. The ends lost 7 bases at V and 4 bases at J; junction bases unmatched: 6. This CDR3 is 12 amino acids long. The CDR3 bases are TGCAGCGCTGACCCAGGGGGAGAGACCCAGTACTTC. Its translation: CSADPGGETQYF.

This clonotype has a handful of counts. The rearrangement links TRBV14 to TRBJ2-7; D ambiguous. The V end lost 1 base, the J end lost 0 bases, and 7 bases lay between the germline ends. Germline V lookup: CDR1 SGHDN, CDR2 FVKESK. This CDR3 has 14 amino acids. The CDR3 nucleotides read TGTGCCAGCAGCCAAGCTGGGCTCTCCTACGAGCAGTACTTC. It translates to CASSQAGLSYEQYF.

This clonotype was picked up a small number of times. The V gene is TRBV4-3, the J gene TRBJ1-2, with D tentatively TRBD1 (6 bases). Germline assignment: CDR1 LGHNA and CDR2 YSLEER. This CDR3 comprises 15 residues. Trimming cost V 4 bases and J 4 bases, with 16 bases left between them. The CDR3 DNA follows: TGCGCCAGCAGCCCGGAAACAGGGCCAGGCTATGGCTACACCTTC. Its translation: CASSPETGPGYGYTF.

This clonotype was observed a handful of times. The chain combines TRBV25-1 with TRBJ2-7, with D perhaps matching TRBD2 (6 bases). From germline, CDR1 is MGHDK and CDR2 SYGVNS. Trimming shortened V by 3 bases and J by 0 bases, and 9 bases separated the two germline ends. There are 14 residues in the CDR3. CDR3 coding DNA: TGTGCCAGCAGTGACGGGGGAAACTCCTACGAGCAGTACTTC. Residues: CASSDGGNSYEQYF.

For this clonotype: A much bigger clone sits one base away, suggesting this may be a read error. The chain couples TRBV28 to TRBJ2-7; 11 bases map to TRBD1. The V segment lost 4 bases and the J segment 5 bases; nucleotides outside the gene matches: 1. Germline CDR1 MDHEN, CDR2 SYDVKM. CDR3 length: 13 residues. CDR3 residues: CASSWTGGNEQYF. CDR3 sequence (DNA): TGTGCCAGCAGTTGGACAGGGGGCAACGAGCAGTACTTC.

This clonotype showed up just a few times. The CDR3 nucleotides read TGCAAGAGCCGGGACACCCACACCGGGGAGCTGTTTTTT. Amino acid sequence: CKSRDTHTGELFF. The chain combines TRBV20-1 with TRBJ2-2; tentatively, D is TRBD1 (6 bases). This CDR3 is 13 amino acids long. Germline V gene data show CDR1 as DFQATT and CDR2 as SNEGSKA (reference sequence).

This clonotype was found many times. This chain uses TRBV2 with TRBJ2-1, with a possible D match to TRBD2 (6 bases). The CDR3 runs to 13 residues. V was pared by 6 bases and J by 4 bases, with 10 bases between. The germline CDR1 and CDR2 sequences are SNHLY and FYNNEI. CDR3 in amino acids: CASRIGTYNEQFF. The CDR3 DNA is TGTGCCAGCAGGATCGGGACTTACAATGAGCAGTTCTTC.

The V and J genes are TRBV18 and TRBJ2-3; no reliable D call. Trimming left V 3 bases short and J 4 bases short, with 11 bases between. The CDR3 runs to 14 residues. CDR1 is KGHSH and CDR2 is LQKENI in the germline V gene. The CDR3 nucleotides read TGTGCCAGCTCACCGGGCAGAGCCCCAGATACGCAGTATTTT. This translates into CASSPGRAPDTQYF.

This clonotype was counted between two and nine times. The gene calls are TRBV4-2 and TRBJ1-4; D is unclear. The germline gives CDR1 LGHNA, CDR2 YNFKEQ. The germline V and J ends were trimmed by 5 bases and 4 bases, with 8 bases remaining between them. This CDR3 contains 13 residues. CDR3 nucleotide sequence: TGTGCCAGCAGCACATCGAATAATGAAAAACTGTTTTTT. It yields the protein CASSTSNNEKLFF.

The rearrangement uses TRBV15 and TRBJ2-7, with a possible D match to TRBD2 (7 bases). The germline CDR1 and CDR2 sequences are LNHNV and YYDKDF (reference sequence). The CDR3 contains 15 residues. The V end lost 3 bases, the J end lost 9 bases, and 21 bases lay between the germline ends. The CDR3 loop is CATSRTRGATVGQYF. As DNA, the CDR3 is TGTGCCACCAGCAGGACTCGGGGGGCAACCGTTGGGCAGTACTTC.

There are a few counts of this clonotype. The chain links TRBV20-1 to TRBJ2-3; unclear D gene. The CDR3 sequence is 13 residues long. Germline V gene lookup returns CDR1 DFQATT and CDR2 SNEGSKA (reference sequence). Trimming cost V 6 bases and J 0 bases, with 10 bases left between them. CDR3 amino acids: CSATPGSTDTQYF. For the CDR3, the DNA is TGCAGTGCAACGCCCGGTAGCACAGATACGCAGTATTTT.

DNA of the CDR3: TGCAGTGCTCCTTGGACCGGGAACACTGAAGCTTTCTTT. Its protein is CSAPWTGNTEAFF. The chain employs TRBV20-1 and TRBJ1-1; no clear D gene. Per germline, CDR1 DFQATT and CDR2 SNEGSKA (reference sequence). The CDR3 covers 13 residues. V was clipped by 5 bases and J by 1 base, with 11 bases between them.

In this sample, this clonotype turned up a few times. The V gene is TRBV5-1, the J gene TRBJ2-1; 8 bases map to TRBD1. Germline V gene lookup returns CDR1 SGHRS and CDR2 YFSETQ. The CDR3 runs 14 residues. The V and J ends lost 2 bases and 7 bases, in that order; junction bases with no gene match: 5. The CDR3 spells CASSLRQGFNEQFF. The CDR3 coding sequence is TGCGCCAGCAGCTTAAGACAGGGGTTTAATGAGCAGTTCTTC.

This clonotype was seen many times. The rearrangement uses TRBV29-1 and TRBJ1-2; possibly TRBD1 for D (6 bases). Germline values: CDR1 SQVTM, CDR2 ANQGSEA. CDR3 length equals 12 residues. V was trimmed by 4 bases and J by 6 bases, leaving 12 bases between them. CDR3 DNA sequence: TGCAGCGTTGTGCCGGGGGCGGATGGCTACACCTTC. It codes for CSVVPGADGYTF.

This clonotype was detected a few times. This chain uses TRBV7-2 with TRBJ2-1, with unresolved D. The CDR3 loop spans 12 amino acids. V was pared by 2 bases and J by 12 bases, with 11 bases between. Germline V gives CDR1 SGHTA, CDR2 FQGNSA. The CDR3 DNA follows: TGTGCCAGCAGCTTATTGTTATCCTGGCAGTTCTTC. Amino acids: CASSLLLSWQFF.

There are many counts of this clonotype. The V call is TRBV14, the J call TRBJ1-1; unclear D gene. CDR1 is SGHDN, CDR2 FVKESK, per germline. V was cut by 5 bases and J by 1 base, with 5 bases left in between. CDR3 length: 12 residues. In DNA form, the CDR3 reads TGTGCCAGCAGCAAACAGAACACTGAAGCTTTCTTT. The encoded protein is CASSKQNTEAFF.

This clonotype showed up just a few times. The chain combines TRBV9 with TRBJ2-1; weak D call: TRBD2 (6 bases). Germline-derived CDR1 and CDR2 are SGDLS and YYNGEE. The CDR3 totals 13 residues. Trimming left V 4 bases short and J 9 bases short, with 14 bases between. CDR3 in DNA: TGTGCCAGCAGCCCAACTGGGGGGAGTGAGCAGTTCTTC. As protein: CASSPTGGSEQFF.

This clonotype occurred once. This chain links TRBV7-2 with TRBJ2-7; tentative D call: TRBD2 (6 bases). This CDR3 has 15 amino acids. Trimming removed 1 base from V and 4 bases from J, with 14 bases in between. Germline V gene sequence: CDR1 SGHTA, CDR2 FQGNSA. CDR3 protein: CASSLELGDLYEQYF. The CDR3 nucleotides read TGTGCCAGCAGCTTAGAACTGGGGGACTTGTACGAGCAGTACTTC.